This T cell receptor beta chain is drawn from a study of beta chain features in type 1 diabetes. Notes on the study in general: Across all four CD4+ subsets, people with type 1 diabetes showed modestly shorter TCRB CDR3s. It was possible that PCR favored shorter templates, equally so in patients and controls.

A word on this clone: The target antigen is unknown.

The investigators reverse transcribed all of the isolated RNA, so they sequenced expressed TCRB transcripts. Libraries were prepared by immunoSEQ multiplex PCR; TCRdb keeps only in-frame clonotypes and omits some of them. The profile shows 250,000 or so clones, approximately 15% of them singletons. The CDR3 runs to 14 residues. V shed 8 bases and J shed 2 bases, with 13 bases lying between them. Germline CDR1 is SNHLY and CDR2 is FYNNEI. The chain links TRBV2 to TRBJ2-1, with D hard to call. This TCR was recovered from a man younger than 40 with type 1 diabetes. Sequencing was done on a sample of naive CD4+ T cells from blood. CDR3 sequence: CASRVPLAYNEQFF. The CDR3 DNA is TGTGCCAGCCGGGTCCCTTTGGCCTACAATGAGCAGTTCTTC.